Presented here are 27 T cell receptor beta chains from one specimen sequenced in a study of OX40 agonist ivuxolimab in advanced cancers. Generated by immunoSEQ multiplex PCR, the TCRdb table keeps only in-frame clones and is missing some. The table shows about 48,000 clones, with approximately 81% occurring only once. Sequencing used CD4+ or CD8+ T cells sorted from blood, obtained in a trial of the OX40 agonist ivuxolimab. The receptors were sampled from an adult with an advanced solid tumor such as melanoma, head and neck, liver or kidney cancer.

This clone was recorded a few times. The chain recombines TRBV19 with TRBJ2-3; the match to TRBD1 covers 7 bases. The CDR3 is 14 amino acids. Germline V gene sequence: CDR1 LNHDA, CDR2 SQIVND (reference sequence). Trimming took 3 bases from V and 2 from J; bases not matched to a gene: 2. The CDR3 sequence: CASSMGQSTDTQYF. As DNA, the CDR3 is TGTGCCAGTAGTATGGGACAGTCCACAGATACGCAGTATTTT.

The genes are TRBV4-2 and TRBJ1-1; no firm D call. Germline assignment: CDR1 LGHNA and CDR2 YNFKEQ. This CDR3 comprises 14 residues. Trimming stripped 0 bases from V and 8 bases from J, with 13 bases between. CDR3 sequence reads: CASSQEGGSDEAFF. CDR3 nucleotides: TGTGCCAGCAGCCAAGAAGGAGGGTCCGACGAAGCTTTCTTT.

The rearrangement uses TRBV7-2 and TRBJ2-7; D tentatively reads TRBD1 or TRBD2 (6 bases each). Trimming cost V 2 bases and J 4 bases, with 12 bases left between them. The CDR3 is 14 residues long. CDR1 is SGHTA and CDR2 is FQGNSA in the germline V gene. The CDR3 region is CASSLRGAQYEQYF. CDR3 DNA sequence: TGTGCCAGCAGCTTAAGGGGGGCTCAATACGAGCAGTACTTC.

The rearrangement uses TRBV15 and TRBJ1-1, with 10 bases matching TRBD1. This CDR3 has 17 amino acids. The V gene's germline CDR1 is LNHNV and CDR2 YYDKDF (reference sequence). The trim removed 0 bases at V and 10 bases at J, leaving 14 bases unmatched. Written as DNA, the CDR3 is TGTGCCACCAGCAGAGATCGGACCGTAGACAGGGGGCGCCGAGCTTTCTTT. Its translation: CATSRDRTVDRGRRAFF. The complete variable domain, with remaining parts taken from reference TRBV15 and TRBJ1-1, reads DAMVIQNPRYQVTQFGKPVTLSCSQTLNHNVMYWYQQKSSQAPKLLFHYYDKDFNNEADTPDNFQSRRPNTSFCFLDIRSPGLGDTAMYLCATSRDRTVDRGRRAFFGQGTRLTVV.

The chain is built from TRBV18 and TRBJ2-7; the match to TRBD1 covers 8 bases. V was pared by 5 bases and J by 4 bases, with 10 bases of the junction left unmatched. From germline, CDR1 is KGHSH and CDR2 LQKENI. This CDR3 is built from 15 residues. The CDR3 DNA is TGTGCCAGCTCATCGACAGGGGAAGGTCGATACGAGCAGTACTTC. Its protein product is CASSSTGEGRYEQYF. Based on the CDR3 plus reference TRBV18 and TRBJ2-7, the full variable domain is NAGVMQNPRHLVRRRGQEARLRCSPMKGHSHVYWYRQLPEEGLKFMVYLQKENIIDESGMPKERFSAEFPKEGPSILRIQQVVRGDSAAYFCASSSTGEGRYEQYFGPGTRLTVT.

This chain links TRBV7-2 with TRBJ1-4, with no clear D. CDR3 length equals 17 residues. Germline V gene data show CDR1 as SGHTA and CDR2 as FQGNSA. V lost 5 bases and J lost 3, with 19 bases in between. CDR3 loop: CASSINSPGWSNEKLFF. DNA for the CDR3: TGTGCCAGCAGCATCAACAGCCCCGGTTGGTCTAATGAAAAACTGTTTTTT.

This chain links TRBV28 with TRBJ2-7, with TRBD1 matching over 9 bases. This CDR3 region has 14 residues. CDR1 and CDR2 from the germline V gene are MDHEN and SYDVKM. V was clipped by 5 bases and J by 5 bases; unmatched bases: 7. CDR3 nucleotide sequence: TGTGCCAGCAGTCCCGCACAGGGGGCAAACGAGCAGTACTTC. This encodes CASSPAQGANEQYF. Looking up the rest from reference TRBV28 and TRBJ2-7 gives the full variable domain: DVKVTQSSRYLVKRTGEKVFLECVQDMDHENMFWYRQDPGLGLRLIYFSYDVKMKEKGDIPEGYSVSREKKERFSLILESASTNQTSMYLCASSPAQGANEQYFGPGTRLTVT.

The chain carries TRBV9 and TRBJ1-2, with 10 bases fitting TRBD1. V was clipped by 3 bases and J by 8 bases; unmatched bases: 10. Looked up from germline, CDR1 is SGDLS and CDR2 is YYNGEE. There are 15 residues in the CDR3. CDR3 nucleotide sequence: TGTGCCAGCAGCGCGGGCAAAGACAGGGGGCTAGGCTACACCTTC. Protein: CASSAGKDRGLGYTF.

The genes are TRBV7-9 and TRBJ1-4, with D possibly matching TRBD1 (6 bases). This CDR3 contains 17 residues. Germline values: CDR1 SEHNR, CDR2 FQNEAQ (reference sequence). Trimming removed 0 bases at V and 7 bases at J, with 18 bases between. This CDR3 is CASSLAFSGGGGEKLFF. The CDR3 region has the DNA TGTGCCAGCAGCTTAGCCTTCTCCGGGGGCGGTGGTGAAAAACTGTTTTTT.

The rearrangement joins TRBV6-1 to TRBJ2-1; 9 bases map to TRBD2. V lost 2 bases to trimming and J lost 4 bases; unmatched junction nucleotides: 12. CDR1 and CDR2 from the germline V gene are MNHNS and SASEGT. CDR3 length equals 18 residues. CDR3 bases: TGTGCCAGCAGTGAAAGTGCGGGAGGGCCCCCGAATTACAATGAGCAGTTCTTC. Its translation is CASSESAGGPPNYNEQFF.

The rearrangement joins TRBV5-1 to TRBJ2-7; D is unclear. Trimming removed 0 bases at V and 4 bases at J, with 11 bases between. This CDR3 spans 14 amino acids. Germline-derived CDR1 and CDR2 are SGHRS and YFSETQ. This CDR3 is CASSLERDGYEQYF. CDR3 bases: TGCGCCAGCAGCTTGGAAAGGGATGGTTACGAGCAGTACTTC.

Here the CDR3 DNA reads TGTGCCAGCAGCTTGGGCAGAGCCATCTATGATACGCAGTATTTT. This sequence encodes CASSLGRAIYDTQYF. The rearrangement joins TRBV5-4 to TRBJ2-3; D unresolved. The CDR3 sequence is 15 residues long. V gave up 0 bases and J gave up 6 bases, with 14 bases separating them. Germline CDR1 reads SGHNT; CDR2 reads YYREEE (reference sequence).

The chain employs TRBV10-3 and TRBJ2-2; 12 bases are shared with TRBD2. Germline CDR1 ENHRY, CDR2 SYGVKD. V dropped 6 bases and J dropped 7; count of bases not matched to a gene: 3. CDR3 length equals 14 residues. CDR3 in DNA: TGTGCCATCAGCGCGACTAGCGGGAGCGGGGAGCTGTTTTTT. It encodes CAISATSGSGELFF.

The chain couples TRBV6-1 to TRBJ2-7, with TRBD1 as a possible D gene (5 bases). This CDR3 comprises 16 residues. V lost 0 bases and J lost 3, with 15 bases in between. From germline, CDR1 is MNHNS and CDR2 SASEGT. The CDR3 region has the DNA TGTGCCAGCAGTGAAGCGCTGGGGCAGGGTCTCTACGAGCAGTACTTC. It codes for CASSEALGQGLYEQYF.

This clone was seen just once. The chain has TRBV7-9 and TRBJ2-2, with D perhaps TRBD1 or TRBD2 (5 bases each). The germline V and J ends were trimmed by 6 bases and 5 bases, with 13 bases remaining between them. The CDR3 has 14 amino acids. CDR1 SEHNR and CDR2 FQNEAQ come from the germline V gene (reference sequence). The CDR3 DNA follows: TGTGCCAGCAGACAAGGGACCATTACCGGGGAGCTGTTTTTT. This sequence encodes CASRQGTITGELFF. The entire variable domain, with the rest obtained from reference TRBV7-9 and TRBJ2-2, is as follows: DTGVSQNPRHKITKRGQNVTFRCDPISEHNRLYWYRQTLGQGPEFLTYFQNEAQLEKSRLLSDRFSAERPKGSFSTLEIQRTEQGDSAMYLCASRQGTITGELFFGEGSRLTVL.

This CDR3 is CASSPVDRLNTEAFF. DNA of the CDR3: TGTGCCAGCAGTCCCGTGGACAGGTTGAACACTGAAGCTTTCTTT. The chain uses TRBV6-6 and TRBJ1-1, with 7 bases that match TRBD1. From germline, CDR1 is MNHNY and CDR2 SVGAGI (reference sequence). J was trimmed by 0 bases and V by 5 bases; bases with no gene match: 6. The CDR3 covers 15 residues.

V is TRBV7-9 and J is TRBJ2-3, with no clear D. CDR1 SEHNR and CDR2 FQNEAQ come from the germline V gene (reference sequence). There are 15 residues in the CDR3. V was trimmed by 10 bases and J by 3 bases, leaving 20 bases between them. CDR3 nucleotide sequence: TGTGCCACCTCCCAGCACGGCAGTTCAACAGATACGCAGTATTTT. This translates into CATSQHGSSTDTQYF.

The chain has TRBV6-6 and TRBJ1-1; TRBD1 matches at 8 bases. The V gene end was trimmed by 4 bases and the J gene end by 7 bases; junction bases not matched to a gene: 5. The CDR3 runs 13 residues. Germline lookup yields CDR1 MNHNY and CDR2 SVGAGI (reference sequence). The CDR3 here is CASSSNDRGEAFF. CDR3 nucleotides: TGTGCCAGCAGTTCCAACGACAGGGGTGAAGCTTTCTTT.

The CDR3 loop reads CASSPVWGGGAFF. In DNA form, the CDR3 reads TGTGCCAGCTCACCAGTGTGGGGCGGGGGAGCTTTCTTT. The chain combines TRBV18 with TRBJ1-1; D possibly corresponds to TRBD1 (5 bases). Germline V gene lookup returns CDR1 KGHSH and CDR2 LQKENI. This CDR3 spans 13 amino acids. Trimming took 2 bases from V and 10 from J, leaving 14 bases between them.

This sequence joins TRBV5-5 and TRBJ1-3; a weak D match, TRBD1 (5 bases). The CDR3 is 15 residues long. CDR1 is SGHKS, CDR2 YYEKEE, per germline (reference sequence). The germline V and J ends were trimmed by 2 bases and 0 bases, with 9 bases remaining between them. The CDR3 is CASSLQAASGNTIYF. In nucleotides, the CDR3 is TGTGCCAGCAGCTTACAGGCCGCCTCTGGAAACACCATATATTTT.

This chain uses TRBV6-5 with TRBJ1-5; TRBD1 might be the D (6 bases). CDR3 length: 15 residues. Germline loops: CDR1 MNHEY, CDR2 SVGAGI. The V gene lost 7 bases and the J gene lost 4 bases, with 17 bases spanning the gap. The DNA of the CDR3 is TGTGCCAGCACCCGAATCGACAGGTCGAATCAGCCCCAGCATTTT. Its translation: CASTRIDRSNQPQHF.

The J gene is TRBJ2-3, the V gene TRBV9; TRBD2 is a possible D gene (6 bases). The germline V gene has CDR1 SGDLS and CDR2 YYNGEE. This CDR3 has 15 residues. Trimming took 0 bases from V and 1 from J, leaving 9 bases between them. DNA for the CDR3: TGTGCCAGCAGCGTAGCGGGAGTCGGCACAGATACGCAGTATTTT. It codes for CASSVAGVGTDTQYF.

This clone turned up a few times. The sample holds other DNA sequences that translate to the same CDR3. V and J are TRBV11-2 and TRBJ2-5; 8 positions match TRBD2. The ends lost 4 bases at V and 5 bases at J; junction bases unmatched: 12. CDR1 is SGHAT and CDR2 is FQNNGV in the germline V gene. This CDR3 contains 16 residues. CDR3 sequence (DNA): TGTGCCAGCAGCTCCCGGGGTAGCGGGGCACCCGAGACCCAGTACTTC. Protein sequence: CASSSRGSGAPETQYF.

This clone occurred once. This sequence joins TRBV6-5 and TRBJ2-1, with TRBD1 as a possible D gene (7 bases). V was shortened by 2 bases and J by 10 bases, with 18 bases between the two germline ends. CDR3 length: 15 residues. Germline lookup yields CDR1 MNHEY and CDR2 SVGAGI. The CDR3 DNA reads TGTGCCAGCAGTTACACCCCACTAGGAGGGGGCGAGCAGTTCTTC. The encoded protein is CASSYTPLGGGEQFF.

The rearrangement uses TRBV5-4 and TRBJ1-2, with a tentative D call TRBD1 (5 bases). In germline, CDR1 is SGHNT, CDR2 YYREEE (reference sequence). V was clipped by 3 bases and J by 4 bases, with 13 bases between them. The CDR3 consists of 14 residues. CDR3 amino acids: CASSSDPGGYGYTF. The DNA for the CDR3 is TGTGCCAGCAGCTCAGATCCTGGGGGCTATGGCTACACCTTC.

V usage is TRBV29-1 and J usage is TRBJ2-7; unclear D gene. The CDR3 spans 12 residues. Germline V gene data show CDR1 as SQVTM and CDR2 as ANQGSEA. V was pared by 7 bases and J by 2 bases, with 12 bases between. CDR3 sequence (DNA): TGCAGCGCCAGGACGGAAGCCTACGAGCAGTACTTC. Protein: CSARTEAYEQYF.

J is TRBJ1-3 and V is TRBV6-6; TRBD1 might be the D (5 bases). V dropped 6 bases and J dropped 1 base, with 13 bases sitting between them. Germline V gene data show CDR1 as MNHNY and CDR2 as SVGAGI (reference sequence). There are 15 residues in the CDR3. In DNA, the CDR3 is TGTGCCAGCAGACCTCAGGGAGCGTCTGGAAACACCATATATTTT. This translates into CASRPQGASGNTIYF.